The 17 T cell receptor beta chains below were found in one sample sequenced in a study of spatial heterogeneity in lung cancer (dated by TCRdb to the late 2010s). Library preparation used 5' RACE. Sequencing was carried out with a NextSeq 500. The raw public data were reprocessed by TCRdb itself: fastp quality trimming at Q25, MiXCR clonotype calling, in-frame beta chains only. Rows matching on CDR3 protein sequence are summarized as one entry with the most common DNA and genes. A total of about 39,000 distinct CDR3 sequences appear in this sample, approximately 3.1% of them only once. The ten biggest clones cover under 40% of the sample. Reading the label with the study, this specimen's time point is: sample taken at primary tumor resection. The specimen comprised normal lung tissue next to the tumor, sampled at surgery. The receptors derive from a male donor with early-stage non-small cell lung cancer.

This clonotype was recorded at least ten times. This sequence joins TRBV2 and TRBJ2-7; D unclear. The V gene's germline CDR1 is SNHLY and CDR2 FYNNEI. This CDR3 has 12 amino acids. The V and J ends lost 5 bases and 6 bases respectively, with 11 bases between them. The CDR3 protein is CASSPRIFEQYF. As DNA, the CDR3 is TGTGCCAGCAGTCCCAGGATTTTCGAGCAGTACTTC.

In its sample, this clonotype was seen many times. The V gene is TRBV7-2, the J gene TRBJ2-1; D call uncertain. Between the trimmed V and J ends, which lost 1 base and 4 bases, there was a span of 8 bases. CDR1 is SGHTA and CDR2 is FQGNSA in the germline V gene. The CDR3 length is 14 residues. The CDR3 loop is CASSLVPGYNEQFF. CDR3 DNA: TGTGCCAGCAGCTTAGTCCCGGGTTACAATGAGCAGTTCTTC.

This clonotype was detected ten times or more. The chain recombines TRBV4-3 with TRBJ2-6; D is undetermined. V was clipped by 4 bases and J by 0 bases, with 10 bases between them. There are 16 residues in the CDR3. The V gene's germline CDR1 is LGHNA and CDR2 YSLEER. The CDR3 bases are TGCGCCAGCAGCCCCCTCCAGTACTCTGGGGCCAACGTCCTGACTTTC. It codes for CASSPLQYSGANVLTF.

This clonotype came up many times. The chain has TRBV29-1 and TRBJ2-1; 8 nucleotides agree with TRBD2. CDR3 length: 14 residues. CDR1 and CDR2 from the germline V gene are SQVTM and ANQGSEA. V trimming: 4 bases; J trimming: 5 bases; junction bases outside the gene matches: 7. The CDR3 sequence: CSVAKAGANNEQFF. The DNA for the CDR3 is TGCAGCGTTGCCAAAGCGGGGGCAAACAATGAGCAGTTCTTC.

This clonotype was recorded at least ten times. The chain couples TRBV28 to TRBJ1-5; TRBD1 is a possible D gene (5 bases). Per germline, CDR1 MDHEN and CDR2 SYDVKM. Trimming shortened V by 6 bases and J by 6 bases, and 12 bases separated the two germline ends. This CDR3 contains 13 residues. This CDR3 is CASRVQGPQPQHF. DNA of the CDR3: TGTGCCAGCAGAGTTCAGGGACCTCAGCCCCAGCATTTT.

The table lists this clonotype with many counts. This rearrangement joins TRBV20-1 to TRBJ2-7; possibly TRBD1 for D (6 bases). The CDR3 loop spans 15 amino acids. Germline lookup yields CDR1 DFQATT and CDR2 SNEGSKA (reference sequence). The V and J ends lost 3 bases and 0 bases respectively, with 15 bases between them. The CDR3 is CSASLRQESSYEQYF. The CDR3 DNA sequence: TGCAGTGCTAGTTTACGACAGGAGAGCTCCTACGAGCAGTACTTC.

This clonotype was counted a few times. This chain links TRBV4-2 with TRBJ1-2, with D hard to call. Trimming took off 2 bases at V and 2 bases at J, with 6 bases between the two ends. The CDR3 has 13 residues. The V gene's germline CDR1 is LGHNA and CDR2 YNFKEQ. The DNA for the CDR3 is TGTGCCAGCAGCCAAAACGGGAACTATGGCTACACCTTC. Translated: CASSQNGNYGYTF.

This clonotype was recorded many times. The chain carries TRBV6-5 and TRBJ1-4; 7 bases line up with TRBD1. CDR1 is MNHEY and CDR2 is SVGAGI in the germline V gene. V lost 0 bases, J lost 6 bases, and 4 bases stayed unmatched. CDR3 length: 15 amino acids. Written as DNA, the CDR3 is TGTGCCAGCAGTTACTCAGGGGGCGCTTATGAAAAACTGTTTTTT. Amino acids: CASSYSGGAYEKLFF.

This clonotype was picked up many times. The V gene is TRBV27, the J gene TRBJ1-6; 7 bases fit TRBD1. This CDR3 has 14 residues. The germline V gene has CDR1 MNHEY and CDR2 SMNVEV (reference sequence). V gave up 5 bases and J gave up 14 bases; unmatched junction bases: 12. The DNA of the CDR3 is TGTGCCAGCAGTCCGATGGGACAGCTGGTTACCCTCCACTTT. Amino acids: CASSPMGQLVTLHF.

This clonotype came up many times. The chain joins TRBV2 to TRBJ2-5; D is perhaps TRBD1 (5 bases). The CDR3 contains 12 residues. From germline, CDR1 is SNHLY and CDR2 FYNNEI. V lost 8 bases and J 2 bases, leaving 9 bases between the germline ends. CDR3 DNA sequence: TGTGCCAGCGGCAGGGAACAAGAGACCCAGTACTTC. It specifies CASGREQETQYF.

Ten or more counts support this clonotype. The chain combines TRBV12-3 or TRBV12-4 with TRBJ1-1; TRBD1 matches at 8 bases. Trimming took 7 bases from V and 6 from J; bases not matched to a gene: 10. The CDR3 has 14 residues. The CDR3 coding sequence is TGTGCCAGCATCCCAGGGGGCGAGACAGCTGAAGCTTTCTTT. Its protein is CASIPGGETAEAFF.

This clonotype has more than one count but fewer than ten. The chain carries TRBV2 and TRBJ2-5, with D hard to call. The CDR3 runs to 11 residues. Per germline, CDR1 SNHLY and CDR2 FYNNEI. V was cut by 4 bases and J by 3 bases, with 3 bases left in between. CDR3 amino acids: CASSAEETQYF. The CDR3 DNA reads TGTGCCAGCAGTGCCGAAGAGACCCAGTACTTC.

The CDR3 here is CASSLTGTDTGELFF. Here the CDR3 DNA reads TGTGCCAGCAGCTTAACCGGGACCGACACCGGGGAGCTGTTTTTT. The V call is TRBV11-2, the J call TRBJ2-2, with D possibly called TRBD1 or TRBD2 (5 bases each). Germline V gene sequence: CDR1 SGHAT, CDR2 FQNNGV. V was cut by 2 bases and J by 3 bases, with 10 bases left in between. The CDR3 spans 15 residues.

This clonotype was counted many times. The chain joins TRBV7-6 to TRBJ2-3, with 8 bases that match TRBD2. The germline gives CDR1 SGHVS, CDR2 FNYEAQ. There are 16 residues in the CDR3. The trim removed 4 bases at V and 4 bases at J, leaving 10 bases unmatched. As DNA, the CDR3 is TGTGCCAGCAGCTCCCTCGCGATAGCGGGACCAGATACGCAGTATTTT. The encoded protein is CASSSLAIAGPDTQYF.

This clonotype was recorded many times. The rearrangement links TRBV15 to TRBJ1-5; D is undetermined. This CDR3 has 14 residues. Germline CDR1 reads LNHNV; CDR2 reads YYDKDF (reference sequence). Trimming took off 2 bases at V and 1 base at J, with 6 bases between the two ends. CDR3 nucleotide sequence: TGTGCCACCAGCAGAACGCGGAGCAATCAGCCCCAGCATTTT. The encoded protein is CATSRTRSNQPQHF.

This clonotype was seen repeatedly, ten times or more. The chain employs TRBV28 and TRBJ2-7, with TRBD1 matching 10 bases. CDR1 and CDR2 from the germline V gene are MDHEN and SYDVKM. There are 15 residues in the CDR3. V lost 9 bases to trimming and J lost 2 bases; unmatched junction nucleotides: 10. The CDR3 DNA is TGTGCCAGTATACAGGAAGGGACAGGGGCCTACGAGCAGTACTTC. Encoded protein: CASIQEGTGAYEQYF. Variable domain in full (rest from reference TRBV28 and TRBJ2-7): DVKVTQSSRYLVKRTGEKVFLECVQDMDHENMFWYRQDPGLGLRLIYFSYDVKMKEKGDIPEGYSVSREKKERFSLILESASTNQTSMYLCASIQEGTGAYEQYFGPGTRLTVT.

This clonotype was found many times. V gene TRBV24-1 combines with J gene TRBJ2-7; the D is unclear. Germline CDR1 and CDR2: KGHDR and SFDVKD. The V gene lost 8 bases and the J gene lost 7 bases, with 8 bases spanning the gap. CDR3 size: 10 residues. The CDR3 loop reads CATISREQYF. CDR3 nucleotides: TGTGCCACCATAAGCCGGGAGCAGTACTTC.